This T cell receptor (beta chain) was documented in a study of shared clonotypes between healthy human individuals. Across the study: Per-donor plates numbered three CD4 naive, three CD4 memory, two CD8 naive and one CD8 memory.

Notes on this clone: The target antigen is unknown.

Every one of the donors was a Caucasian adult that lived in Nashville, Tennessee. A CD45RA+ naive subset and a CD45RA-negative memory subset were split from CD4+ cells. CDR3 length: 15 amino acids. In germline, CDR1 is LGHNA, CDR2 YNFKEQ. After removal of 5 bases from V and 2 bases from J, the junction contained 8 bases not matched to a gene. Using immunoSEQ multiplex PCR, the repertoire was profiled, and TCRdb retains in-frame clones only, with some absent. The table records some 1.1 million clones, 70% to 80% of them present only once. General study findings and limits: Though the depth was large, rarefaction showed that sorted-subset sequencing was incomplete.

The J gene is TRBJ2-7, the V gene TRBV4-2; 8 bases agree with TRBD1. The origin of this receptor is a man aged 18-30 years in good health. Some clones in this sample may be carry-over from other donors' samples. Sequenced: memory CD4+ T cells from PBMCs. Subset given: CD45RA-negative fraction. For the CDR3, the DNA is TGTGCCAGCAGCTTTCGACAGGGGCGTCCCTACGAGCAGTACTTC. As protein: CASSFRQGRPYEQYF.